This T cell receptor beta chain comes out of a study of T cells in Graves' hyperthyroidism and ophthalmopathy. Points from the study as a whole: Separation of ophthalmopathy from stable hyperthyroidism was achieved by a 13 V-J model.

This clonotype appeared a few times. The antigen is undetermined. The germline gene is not matched at one end of the junction; a read error may be the cause. This CDR3 comprises 15 residues. Germline lookup yields CDR1 LNHNV and CDR2 YYDKDF (reference sequence). RNA transcripts provided the source from which TCR beta CDR3 regions were amplified. In the first-round RT-PCR of the TCR CDR3, the HTBI primer set was used. MiXCR, applied by TCRdb to the multiplex PCR reads, yields one record per CDR3 protein. The sample gives about 350,000 distinct CDR3 sequences, approximately 18% of which show up once; roughly a sixth is in the top ten.

The receptor was derived from a woman aged 40 to 50 with Graves' ophthalmopathy. The sequenced sample consisted of blood. V is TRBV15 and J is TRBJ2-2, with D possibly being TRBD1 or TRBD2 (5 bases each). Here the CDR3 reads CATSRVTDIVGELSF. CDR3 DNA: TGTGCCACCAGCAGAGTGACGGACATTGTCGGGGAGCTGTCTTTT.